These 2 T cell receptor beta chains originate from one sample sequenced in a study of T cells in Graves' hyperthyroidism and ophthalmopathy. Template material for amplifying TCR beta CDR3 regions consisted of RNA transcripts. HTBI primers were employed in a first-round RT-PCR of the TCR CDR3. MiXCR, applied by TCRdb to the multiplex PCR reads, yields one record per CDR3 protein. The table has 540,000 or so distinct CDR3 sequences, 46% seen once. Sequencing was performed on peripheral blood or thyroid tissue (not recorded which). These receptors all come from an adult woman with Graves' disease, either hyperthyroidism or ophthalmopathy (not recorded which).

CDR3 loop: CASSLGLAGGDEQYF. The CDR3 DNA reads as TGTGCCAGCAGCCTAGGACTAGCGGGAGGGGACGAGCAGTACTTC. The gene calls are TRBV7-9 and TRBJ2-7, with TRBD2 matching over 15 bases. From germline, CDR1 is SEHNR and CDR2 FQNEAQ (reference sequence). V shed 5 bases, J shed 5 bases, and the junction held 4 bases outside the gene matches. CDR3 length: 15 amino acids.

This clonotype has a count of ten or more. In DNA form, the CDR3 reads TGTGCCAGCAGCTCCCAAGAGACCCAGTACTTC. Translated, it gives CASSSQETQYF. The chain carries TRBV11-2 and TRBJ2-5; no clear D. The CDR3 runs 11 residues. In germline, CDR1 is SGHAT, CDR2 FQNNGV. Trimming pared 4 bases from V and 1 base from J, leaving 1 base between.